This entry lists 5 T cell receptor beta chains sequenced from one sample in a study of cytomegalovirus exposure and HLA in healthy donors. The PCR had 60 Vbeta and 13 Jbeta primers. Method: immunoSEQ multiplex PCR; TCRdb's copy keeps in-frame clones and lacks some. The repertoire holds fewer than 250,000 clones, around 86% seen once, with 9.5% to 13% in the top ten. Sequencing was carried out using PBMCs. Receptors originate from a woman in her forties or fifties in good health and CMV-seropositive.

V gene TRBV2 combines with J gene TRBJ2-3; D gene unclear. The CDR3 has 15 amino acids. Germline V gives CDR1 SNHLY, CDR2 FYNNEI. V lost 0 bases and J lost 2, with 9 bases in between. This CDR3 reads CASSEAAHLTDTQYF. Written as DNA, the CDR3 is TGTGCCAGCAGTGAAGCAGCGCATCTCACAGATACGCAGTATTTT.

The chain employs TRBV11-2 and TRBJ1-1; possibly TRBD1 for D (5 bases). CDR3 length: 13 amino acids. V was shortened by 6 bases and J by 6 bases, with 14 bases between the two germline ends. Looked up from germline, CDR1 is SGHAT and CDR2 is FQNNGV. Here the CDR3 DNA reads TGTGCCAGCAGACCTCCGCCGGGGGCTGAAGCTTTCTTT. Translating it yields CASRPPPGAEAFF.

The V gene is TRBV28, the J gene TRBJ1-1; possible D gene TRBD1, 5 bases. The germline gives CDR1 MDHEN, CDR2 SYDVKM. The CDR3 has 16 amino acids. V shed 3 bases and J shed 2 bases, with 16 bases lying between them. The CDR3 nucleotides are TGTGCCAGCAGTTTCCTAAGGTGGAGGGGCAACACTGAAGCTTTCTTT. Protein product: CASSFLRWRGNTEAFF.

This chain connects TRBV19 to TRBJ2-1; 7 bases are shared with TRBD1. CDR1 and CDR2 from the germline V gene are LNHDA and SQIVND (reference sequence). The junction had 4 bases not matched to a gene; V was cut back by 2 bases and J by 6 bases. The CDR3 is made up of 14 amino acids. This chain's CDR3 is CASSIRDSPNEQFF. The CDR3 DNA reads as TGTGCCAGTAGTATACGGGACAGTCCCAATGAGCAGTTCTTC. The complete variable domain, with remaining parts taken from reference TRBV19 and TRBJ2-1, reads DGGITQSPKYLFRKEGQNVTLSCEQNLNHDAMYWYRQDPGQGLRLIYYSQIVNDFQKGDIAEGYSVSREKKESFPLTVTSAQKNPTAFYLCASSIRDSPNEQFFGPGTRLTVL.

V gene TRBV6-4 combines with J gene TRBJ2-7; 8 positions agree with TRBD2. CDR1 MRHNA and CDR2 SNTAGT come from the germline V gene. The CDR3 runs 13 residues. V lost 5 bases, J lost 7 bases, and 7 bases stayed unmatched. CDR3 loop: CASSPIPGGEQYF. CDR3 sequence (DNA): TGTGCCAGCAGTCCTATCCCGGGGGGGGAGCAGTACTTC.